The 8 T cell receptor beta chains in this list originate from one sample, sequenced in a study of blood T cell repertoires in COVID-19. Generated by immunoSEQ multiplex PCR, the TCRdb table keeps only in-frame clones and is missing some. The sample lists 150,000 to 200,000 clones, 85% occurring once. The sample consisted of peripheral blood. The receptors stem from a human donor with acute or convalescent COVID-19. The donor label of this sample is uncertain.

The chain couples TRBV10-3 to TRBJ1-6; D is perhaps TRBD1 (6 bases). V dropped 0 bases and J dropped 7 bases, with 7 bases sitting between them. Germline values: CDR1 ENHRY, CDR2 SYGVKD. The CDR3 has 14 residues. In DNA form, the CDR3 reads TGTGCCATCAGTGAGTCGCAGGGGAATTCACCCCTCCACTTT. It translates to CAISESQGNSPLHF.

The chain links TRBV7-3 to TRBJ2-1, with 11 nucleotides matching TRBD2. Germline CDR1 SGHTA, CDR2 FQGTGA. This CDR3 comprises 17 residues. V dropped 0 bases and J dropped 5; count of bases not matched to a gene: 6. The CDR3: CASSLTSGGGQDNEQFF. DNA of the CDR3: TGTGCCAGCAGCTTAACTAGCGGGGGGGGGCAGGACAATGAGCAGTTCTTC.

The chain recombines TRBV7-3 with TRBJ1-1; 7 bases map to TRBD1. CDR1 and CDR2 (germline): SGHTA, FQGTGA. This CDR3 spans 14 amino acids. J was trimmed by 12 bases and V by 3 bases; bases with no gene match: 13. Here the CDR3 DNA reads TGTGCCAGCAGCTTCCAAGGGGGCATTGGTGCTACTTTCTTT. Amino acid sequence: CASSFQGGIGATFF. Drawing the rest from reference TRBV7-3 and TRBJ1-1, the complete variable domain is GAGVSQTPSNKVTEKGKYVELRCDPISGHTALYWYRQSLGQGPEFLIYFQGTGAADDSGLPNDRFFAVRPEGSVSTLKIQRTERGDSAVYLCASSFQGGIGATFFGQGTRLTVV.

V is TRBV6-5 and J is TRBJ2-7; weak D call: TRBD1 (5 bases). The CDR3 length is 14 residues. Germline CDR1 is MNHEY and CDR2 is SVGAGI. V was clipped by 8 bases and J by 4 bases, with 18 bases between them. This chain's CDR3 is CASGRSRESYEQYF. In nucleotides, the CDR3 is TGTGCCAGCGGGCGGAGCAGGGAAAGTTACGAGCAGTACTTC.

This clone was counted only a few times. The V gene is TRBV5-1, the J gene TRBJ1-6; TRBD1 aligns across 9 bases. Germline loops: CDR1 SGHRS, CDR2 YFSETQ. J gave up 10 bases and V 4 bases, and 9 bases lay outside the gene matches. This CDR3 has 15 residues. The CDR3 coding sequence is TGCGCCAGCAGCCAACCGGGACAGGGTGGATCACCCCTCCACTTT. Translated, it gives CASSQPGQGGSPLHF.

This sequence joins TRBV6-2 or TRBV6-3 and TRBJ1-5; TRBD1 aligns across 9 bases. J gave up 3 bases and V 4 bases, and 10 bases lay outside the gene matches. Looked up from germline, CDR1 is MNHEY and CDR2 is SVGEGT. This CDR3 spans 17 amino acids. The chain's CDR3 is CASSWAGGTGYNQPQHF. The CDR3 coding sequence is TGTGCCAGCAGTTGGGCGGGCGGGACAGGGTACAATCAGCCCCAGCATTTT.

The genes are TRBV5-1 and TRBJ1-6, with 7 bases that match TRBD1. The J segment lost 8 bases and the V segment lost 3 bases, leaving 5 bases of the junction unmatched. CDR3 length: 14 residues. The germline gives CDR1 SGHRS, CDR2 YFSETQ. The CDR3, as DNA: TGCGCCAGCAGCTGGGGGACAGACGATTCACCCCTCCACTTT. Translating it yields CASSWGTDDSPLHF.

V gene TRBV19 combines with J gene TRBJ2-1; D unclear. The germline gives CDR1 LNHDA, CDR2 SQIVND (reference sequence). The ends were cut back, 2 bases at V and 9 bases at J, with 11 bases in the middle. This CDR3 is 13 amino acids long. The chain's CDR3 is CASSITISGEQFF. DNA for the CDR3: TGTGCCAGTAGTATAACTATCAGTGGTGAGCAGTTCTTC.